The rows below give T cell receptor beta chains drawn from one sample of a study of OX40 agonist ivuxolimab in advanced cancers. The method was immunoSEQ multiplex PCR; TCRdb's version includes in-frame clones alone and lacks a portion of them. The table shows tens of thousands of clones, with about four fifths occurring only once. Sequencing used CD4+ or CD8+ T cells sorted from blood, obtained in a trial of the OX40 agonist ivuxolimab. The source of these receptors is an adult with an advanced solid tumor such as melanoma, head and neck, liver or kidney cancer. Both conserved end residues are part of each CDR3. The D gene is left open where the match is weak. The listing skips clone size in some rows; elsewhere it reads once, few, many or a size class.

d_gene,len,abundance,j_gene,v_gene,CDR3nt,CDR3aa
-,15,-,TRBJ1-5,TRBV28,TGTGCCAGCAGTTTGGAGGGGCACAGCAATCAGCCCCAGCATTTT,CASSLEGHSNQPQHF
-,13,-,TRBJ1-1,TRBV29-1,TGCAGCGTTAAATCGGGGGTGAACACTGAAGCTTTCTTT,CSVKSGVNTEAFF
-,16,-,TRBJ2-1,TRBV2,TGTGCCAGCAGTAGAACTAGAAATTCACCCTACAATGAGCAGTTCTTC,CASSRTRNSPYNEQFF
TRBD2,17,-,TRBJ2-3,TRBV4-3,TGCGCCAGCAGCCAAGACCGGACTAGCGGGAACACAGATACGCAGTATTTT,CASSQDRTSGNTDTQYF
-,12,-,TRBJ2-5,TRBV11-3,TGTGCCAGCAGCTTACGCGGCGAGACCCAGTACTTC,CASSLRGETQYF
-,13,-,TRBJ2-1,TRBV11-3,TGTGCCAGCAGCCAGGGGCCCCAGGTACCGCAGTTCTTC,CASSQGPQVPQFF
-,17,-,TRBJ2-7,TRBV4-3,TGCGCCAGCAGCCAAGATCCAGGGCTAGCAGATACCTACGAGCAGTACTTC,CASSQDPGLADTYEQYF
TRBD2,14,few,TRBJ2-7,TRBV4-1,TGCGCCAGCAGCCAAGGGACTAGCGCCTACGAGCAGTACTTC,CASSQGTSAYEQYF
-,15,once,TRBJ2-1,TRBV7-2,TGTGCCAGCAGCTTTATCTCAGGTGGAAACAATGAGCAGTTCTTC,CASSFISGGNNEQFF
-,14,-,TRBJ1-6,TRBV11-2,TGTGCCAGCAGTAAGGGTTTCTCTAATTCACCCCTCCACTTT,CASSKGFSNSPLHF
-,14,few,TRBJ2-5,TRBV11-2,TGTGCCAGCAGCTTAGGAGGCAGGACGGAGACCCAGTACTTC,CASSLGGRTETQYF
-,14,-,TRBJ2-5,TRBV10-3,TGTGCCATCAGTGGAAGGCCCCGAGGGGAGACCCAGTACTTC,CAISGRPRGETQYF
-,15,-,TRBJ1-3,TRBV5-6,TGTGCCAGCAGCTCAGAGGTAGAACCCGGAAACACCATATATTTT,CASSSEVEPGNTIYF
-,13,-,TRBJ2-5,TRBV21-1,TGTGCCAGCACCCCCAAACTAAAAGAGACCCAGTACTTC,CASTPKLKETQYF
-,13,-,TRBJ2-2,TRBV4-1,TGCGCCAGCAGCCAAGGCGGGATCGGGGAGCTGTTTTTT,CASSQGGIGELFF
TRBD2,18,-,TRBJ2-7,TRBV2,TGTGCCAGCAGTGCAAATCTCGGGCTAGCGGGGGTTGCCTACGAGCAGTACTTC,CASSANLGLAGVAYEQYF
TRBD1,14,-,TRBJ1-4,TRBV6-1,TGTGCCAGCAGTCCGACAGGGGAGGTCGAAAAACTGTTTTTT,CASSPTGEVEKLFF
TRBD1,17,-,TRBJ2-6,TRBV7-8,TGTGCCAGCAGCTCGGGACAGGGGGCGGCTGGGGCCAACGTCCTGACTTTC,CASSSGQGAAGANVLTF
-,14,once,TRBJ2-1,TRBV10-3,TGTGCCATCAGTGACCAATTGTGGGGAAATGAGCAGTTCTTC,CAISDQLWGNEQFF
TRBD1,14,many,TRBJ2-7,TRBV27,TGTGCCAGCCGGTCCGGGACAGGGTCGGGCGAGCAGTACTTC,CASRSGTGSGEQYF
TRBD1,13,-,TRBJ1-2,TRBV10-3,TGTGCCATCAGTGGGGACAGCCTCCTGGGCTACACCTTC,CAISGDSLLGYTF
-,13,-,TRBJ2-5,TRBV5-6,TGTGCCAGCAGCTTGGCAGGTTCAGAGACCCAGTACTTC,CASSLAGSETQYF
-,13,-,TRBJ2-7,TRBV7-9,TGTGCCAGCAGCCCAGATTACTCCTACGAGCAGTACTTC,CASSPDYSYEQYF
-,11,medium-sized,TRBJ1-1,TRBV27,TGTGCCAGCATCCGGAACACTGAAGCTTTCTTT,CASIRNTEAFF
-,16,-,TRBJ2-2,TRBV5-4,TGTGCCAGCAGCTCGCCGACGTTCGCGAACACCGGGGAGCTGTTTTTT,CASSSPTFANTGELFF
-,14,few,TRBJ1-1,TRBV9,TGTGCCAGCAGCGTAGCAGGCATGAACACTGAAGCTTTCTTT,CASSVAGMNTEAFF
TRBD1,14,-,TRBJ1-3,TRBV6-6,TGTGCCAGCAGTTGGGACAGGTCTGGAAACACCATATATTTT,CASSWDRSGNTIYF
-,14,-,TRBJ2-7,TRBV2,TGTGCCAGCAGTGAGTGGTACCAAACCTACGAGCAGTACTTC,CASSEWYQTYEQYF
-,16,-,TRBJ1-3,TRBV10-3,TGTGCCATCAGTGTTGGGGACGCCGATTCTGGAAACACCATATATTTT,CAISVGDADSGNTIYF
-,16,-,TRBJ1-1,TRBV7-9,TGTGCCAGCAGCTTAGTATGGGAGGCCGAAAACACTGAAGCTTTCTTT,CASSLVWEAENTEAFF
-,16,few,TRBJ1-4,TRBV28,TGTGCCAGCAGTGCCTACAGGTCGGCAACTAATGAAAAACTGTTTTTT,CASSAYRSATNEKLFF
TRBD1,15,-,TRBJ1-3,TRBV7-2,TGTGCCAGCAGCTCCGGGACAGGGGCTGGAAACACCATATATTTT,CASSSGTGAGNTIYF
-,15,-,TRBJ2-7,TRBV7-6,TGTGCCAGCAGCTTTTCGGCAGGGGCCCTCTACGAGCAGTACTTC,CASSFSAGALYEQYF
TRBD2,17,-,TRBJ2-5,TRBV27,TGTGCCAGCAGTTTAAACCCGACTAGCGGGAGCCAAGAGACCCAGTACTTC,CASSLNPTSGSQETQYF
TRBD1,16,-,TRBJ2-3,TRBV7-2,TGTGCCAGCAGCTTAGTGTCAGGGGGTAGCACAGATACGCAGTATTTT,CASSLVSGGSTDTQYF
-,19,-,TRBJ2-6,TRBV14,TGTGCCAGCAGCCTCGATTTGGACGATCCAAGCAGCGGGGCCAACGTCCTGACTTTC,CASSLDLDDPSSGANVLTF
TRBD1,13,medium-sized,TRBJ1-2,TRBV5-1,TGCGCCAGCAGCCCGGACAGGGGGCAAGGCTACACCTTC,CASSPDRGQGYTF
-,13,once,TRBJ1-1,TRBV6-5,TGTGCCAGCATCTATGGACAGAACACTGAAGCTTTCTTT,CASIYGQNTEAFF
-,12,few,TRBJ1-2,TRBV19,TGTGCCAGTAGTATAGCCACGGCGGGCTACACCTTC,CASSIATAGYTF
-,12,-,TRBJ2-2,TRBV11-3,TGTGCCAGCAGCTCCCCCGCCGGGGAGCTGTTTTTT,CASSSPAGELFF
TRBD1,13,-,TRBJ2-5,TRBV13,TGTGCCAGCAGCTACGACAGGGCCCGGGCCCAGTACTTC,CASSYDRARAQYF
-,15,-,TRBJ2-7,TRBV7-9,TGTGCCAGCAGCTTAGTAAGGGGGAGCTCCTACGAGCAGTACTTC,CASSLVRGSSYEQYF
TRBD1,15,-,TRBJ2-7,TRBV11-2,TGTGCCAGCAGCCCGCACGACAGGGAAAGGGACGAGCAGTACTTC,CASSPHDRERDEQYF
-,20,-,TRBJ1-2,TRBV11-3,TGTGCCAGCAGCTTAGACCGCCAGGGCCTAGACAGGACTCCTAACTATGGCTACACCTTC,CASSLDRQGLDRTPNYGYTF
-,12,-,TRBJ2-2,TRBV7-6,TGTGCCAGCAGGCCTTTGGCTGGGGAGCTGTTTTTT,CASRPLAGELFF
-,14,-,TRBJ2-2,TRBV9,TGTGCCAGCAGCGTCGGCGGGAACACCGGGGAGCTGTTTTTT,CASSVGGNTGELFF
TRBD2,14,once,TRBJ2-3,TRBV6-6,TGTGCCAGCAGGAAGCGGGGGGAGGGAGATACGCAGTATTTT,CASRKRGEGDTQYF
TRBD1,14,-,TRBJ1-1,TRBV27,TGTGCCAGCAGTTACGGACAGGCGGGGACTGAAGCTTTCTTT,CASSYGQAGTEAFF
TRBD1,14,-,TRBJ2-7,TRBV27,TGTGCCAGCAGTTTATCATTGACAGGGAACGAGCAGTACTTC,CASSLSLTGNEQYF
-,14,-,TRBJ1-2,TRBV5-1,TGCGCCAGCAGCTTGGCTACAGCATCCTATGGCTACACCTTC,CASSLATASYGYTF
-,15,-,TRBJ2-1,TRBV7-9,TGTGCCAGCAGCTTCCTGGTGGGAGGTTACAATGTGCAGTTCTTC,CASSFLVGGYNVQFF
-,12,-,TRBJ2-7,TRBV28,TGTGCCAGCAGACCGGGAAGCGGCGAGCAGTACTTC,CASRPGSGEQYF
TRBD2,12,few,TRBJ2-7,TRBV5-4,TGTGCCAGCAAGGGGCTAGCGGGTGAGCAGTACTTC,CASKGLAGEQYF
-,14,few,TRBJ2-7,TRBV19,TGTGCCAGTAGTATACAGGGGACTGTGGGCGAGCAGTACTTC,CASSIQGTVGEQYF
TRBD2,16,-,TRBJ2-5,TRBV13,TGTGCCAGCAGGCGGACTAGCGGGGGGGCCGGAGAGACCCAGTACTTC,CASRRTSGGAGETQYF
TRBD2,16,-,TRBJ2-2,TRBV5-4,TGTGCCAGCAGCTTTGGGAGCGGGGGGGCCACCGGGGAGCTGTTTTTT,CASSFGSGGATGELFF
TRBD2,15,once,TRBJ2-7,TRBV27,TGTGCCAGCAGTTCCGGGACTAGCGGTTCCTACGAGCAGTACTTC,CASSSGTSGSYEQYF
-,15,-,TRBJ1-1,TRBV2,TGTGCCAGCAGTGAACGTCAGGGCTGGAACACTGAAGCTTTCTTT,CASSERQGWNTEAFF